The 18 T cell receptor beta chains presented below share a single source sample, sequenced in a study of blood T cell repertoires in COVID-19. Measured with immunoSEQ multiplex PCR; TCRdb has only the in-frame clones, and not every one. Here the sample spans around 240,000 clones, 80% to 90% being singletons. The sample taken for sequencing was PBMCs or T cells enriched from blood (not recorded which). The receptors shown here come from a woman aged 50 to 60 who had recovered from COVID-19.

The gene calls are TRBV13 and TRBJ1-2; the D gene is possibly TRBD1 (5 bases). Germline values: CDR1 PRHDT, CDR2 FYEKMQ (reference sequence). The CDR3 has 14 residues. Trimming stripped 1 base from V and 6 bases from J, with 12 bases between. CDR3 sequence: CASSLVGRVNGYTF. CDR3 DNA sequence: TGTGCCAGCAGCTTAGTAGGCAGGGTTAATGGCTACACCTTC.

The chain joins TRBV29-1 to TRBJ2-3; TRBD1 is a possible D gene (5 bases). With 0 bases removed from V and 3 bases from J, the gap between germline ends came to 10 bases. The CDR3 loop spans 14 amino acids. Germline lookup yields CDR1 SQVTM and CDR2 ANQGSEA. DNA for the CDR3: TGCAGCGTTGAAGAGGACACTATGACAGATACGCAGTATTTT. Protein sequence: CSVEEDTMTDTQYF.

The gene calls are TRBV19 and TRBJ1-1; TRBD1 matches at 8 bases. V was pared by 5 bases and J by 6 bases, with 8 bases of the junction left unmatched. This CDR3 has 14 amino acids. Looked up from germline, CDR1 is LNHDA and CDR2 is SQIVND (reference sequence). The CDR3 loop is CASSGAQGAAEAFF. CDR3 nucleotides: TGTGCCAGTAGTGGAGCTCAGGGGGCAGCTGAAGCTTTCTTT.

This clone occurred a few times. The chain links TRBV6-6 to TRBJ1-1; D might be TRBD1 (5 bases). The CDR3 runs to 14 residues. Looked up from germline, CDR1 is MNHNY and CDR2 is SVGAGI (reference sequence). V shed 0 bases and J shed 4 bases, with 9 bases lying between them. The CDR3 nucleotides read TGTGCCAGCAGTTACTCAGGGGCCCGCACTGAAGCTTTCTTT. Protein sequence: CASSYSGARTEAFF.

The chain couples TRBV3-1 (or the pseudogene TRBV3-2) to TRBJ1-2; D remains unclear. Deletions cut 0 bases from V and 4 bases from J, with 24 bases between. The CDR3 has 19 residues. Germline CDR1 reads LGHDT; CDR2 reads YNNKEL (reference sequence). The CDR3 region is CASSQDRVGREGLVYGYTF. CDR3 bases: TGTGCCAGCAGCCAAGATCGTGTTGGACGGGAGGGTCTTGTCTATGGCTACACCTTC.

The rearrangement links TRBV11-2 to TRBJ1-2; 7 bases align to TRBD1. CDR3 size: 13 residues. Germline lookup yields CDR1 SGHAT and CDR2 FQNNGV. With V trimmed by 6 bases and J by 4 bases, 5 bases remained unmatched. CDR3 bases: TGTGCCAGCAGTCAAGGGGGCCGCTATGGCTACACCTTC. Its translation: CASSQGGRYGYTF.

For the CDR3, the DNA is TGTGCCAGCAGCGACGGAGGGAGGAGGGGTGAGCAGTTCTTC. This encodes CASSDGGRRGEQFF. V usage is TRBV11-3 and J usage is TRBJ2-1; D is possibly TRBD2 (6 bases). The length of the CDR3 is 14 residues. Germline CDR1 and CDR2: SGHNT and YENEEA. V dropped 5 bases and J dropped 9 bases, with 17 bases sitting between them.

As DNA, the CDR3 is TGCGCCAGCAGCCAAGACCGACAGGGGTTTTATGGCTACACCTTC. Translation: CASSQDRQGFYGYTF. The chain employs TRBV4-1 and TRBJ1-2; TRBD1 aligns across 8 bases. The junction had 5 bases not matched to a gene; V was cut back by 0 bases and J by 5 bases. This CDR3 is 15 amino acids long. CDR1 MGHRA and CDR2 YSYEKL come from the germline V gene.

V gene TRBV7-9 combines with J gene TRBJ2-7; 13 bases align to TRBD2. Looked up from germline, CDR1 is SEHNR and CDR2 is FQNEAQ (reference sequence). There are 15 residues in the CDR3. Losses at the gene ends were 4 bases for V and 2 bases for J; bases not matched to a gene: 2. The CDR3 DNA reads TGTGCCAGCAGCTCCGGACTAGCGGGAGCCTACGAGCAGTACTTC. Protein: CASSSGLAGAYEQYF.

V is TRBV28 and J is TRBJ2-2; D ambiguous. Germline V gene lookup returns CDR1 MDHEN and CDR2 SYDVKM. V gave up 4 bases and J gave up 4 bases, with 7 bases separating them. This CDR3 is 13 amino acids long. The CDR3 coding sequence is TGTGCCAGCAGTTCCGGTAGCACCGGGGAGCTGTTTTTT. This translates into CASSSGSTGELFF.

The genes are TRBV28 and TRBJ1-6; D unclear. The CDR3 has 15 amino acids. Germline V gene sequence: CDR1 MDHEN, CDR2 SYDVKM. Trimming took 5 bases from V and 10 from J, leaving 18 bases between them. The CDR3 nucleotides are TGTGCCAGCAGTCCCCCCTCGACGGGAGAGTCACCCCTCCACTTT. It is translated as CASSPPSTGESPLHF.

This rearrangement joins TRBV3-1 (or the pseudogene TRBV3-2) to TRBJ1-2; D is ambiguous. The CDR3 loop spans 15 amino acids. CDR1 LGHDT and CDR2 YNNKEL come from the germline V gene (reference sequence). The V gene lost 1 base and the J gene lost 4 bases, with 13 bases spanning the gap. CDR3 protein: CASSQGEVPSYGYTF. CDR3 nucleotide sequence: TGTGCCAGCAGCCAAGGTGAGGTTCCCAGCTATGGCTACACCTTC.

The chain employs TRBV27 and TRBJ2-5, with a possible D match to TRBD2 (7 bases). The CDR3 is made up of 16 amino acids. Germline values: CDR1 MNHEY, CDR2 SMNVEV (reference sequence). V gave up 6 bases and J gave up 5 bases, with 22 bases separating them. CDR3 in amino acids: CASRKGGIGGFETQYF. The CDR3 nucleotides are TGTGCCAGCAGGAAGGGGGGGATCGGTGGATTTGAGACCCAGTACTTC.

This sequence joins TRBV28 and TRBJ2-7; the match to TRBD1 covers 11 bases. V lost 5 bases to trimming and J lost 6 bases; unmatched junction nucleotides: 6. The germline gives CDR1 MDHEN, CDR2 SYDVKM. The CDR3 has 14 residues. CDR3 coding DNA: TGTGCCAGCAGTCTTGGACAGGGGGCTAGCGAGCAGTACTTC. It yields the protein CASSLGQGASEQYF.

Only a few counts were recorded for this clone. The J gene is TRBJ1-3, the V gene TRBV9; TRBD1 matches 9 bases. Germline trimming cut 2 bases from V and 0 bases from J; bases unmatched to any gene: 6. The germline V gene encodes CDR1 SGDLS and CDR2 YYNGEE. The CDR3 has 17 residues. In nucleotides, the CDR3 is TGTGCCAGCAGCGTCGCACAGGGGGCTTTCTCTGGAAACACCATATATTTT. The encoded protein is CASSVAQGAFSGNTIYF.

CDR3 sequence (DNA): TGTGCCAGCGCCGGGGGAAACAGGGGATGGAGCAATCAGCCCCAGCATTTT. Its protein is CASAGGNRGWSNQPQHF. The chain is built from TRBV2 and TRBJ1-5; TRBD1 matches at 7 bases. V trimming: 8 bases; J trimming: 1 base; junction bases outside the gene matches: 14. The CDR3 is 17 residues long. Germline values: CDR1 SNHLY, CDR2 FYNNEI.

This rearrangement joins TRBV7-3 to TRBJ1-1, with D perhaps TRBD1 (6 bases). V lost 3 bases to trimming and J lost 1 base, with 6 bases between them. There are 13 residues in the CDR3. From germline, CDR1 is SGHTA and CDR2 FQGTGA. For the CDR3, the DNA is TGTGCCAGCAGCTTGGGACAGAACACTGAAGCTTTCTTT. Translating it yields CASSLGQNTEAFF.

This rearrangement joins TRBV2 to TRBJ2-7; the match to TRBD2 covers 8 bases. Trimming cost V 7 bases and J 6 bases; bases outside gene matches: 14. This CDR3 is built from 15 residues. CDR1 and CDR2 (germline): SNHLY, FYNNEI. CDR3 nucleotide sequence: TGTGCCAGCACTGTCATAGCGGGAAATCTCGGCGAGCAGTACTTC. This codes for CASTVIAGNLGEQYF.